The clone carrying this T cell receptor (beta chain) was counted ten times or more. The TCRbeta library incorporated unique molecular identifiers. TCRdb analysed the PCR reads with MiXCR anew, one entry per CDR3 protein. The sample contains about 340,000 distinct CDR3 sequences, about an eighth of which appear only once. This entry comes from a study of T-cell reconstitution after alpha-beta-depleted transplantation in children. The CDR3 covers 12 residues. Per the germline V gene, CDR1 is MNHEY and CDR2 is SVGAGI. V was pared by 10 bases and J by 8 bases, with 5 bases of the junction left unmatched. V is TRBV6-5 and J is TRBJ1-4; 9 nucleotides match TRBD1. The starting material was PBMCs, obtained from the stem cell graft. The TCR comes from a human donor who donated a stem cell graft to a child with Fanconi anemia. As DNA, the CDR3 is TGTGCCACCGGACAGGGGCAGGAAAAACTGTTTTTT. It codes for CATGQGQEKLFF.